Listed below are T cell receptor beta chains from one sample, sequenced in a study of blood T cell repertoires in COVID-19. Some clones are missing from TCRdb's copy, which holds only in-frame ones; the method was immunoSEQ multiplex PCR. The table lists 190,000 or so clones, about 88% of them singletons. The sample comprised peripheral blood. All receptors derive from a man aged 35-49 years with active or convalescent COVID-19. CDR3s include the opening cysteine and the closing phenylalanine or tryptophan. D genes are given only for firm matches. Clone size appears in some rows only: once, few, many, or a class for an expanded clone.

>-|TRBV9|few|TRBJ1-6
TGTGCCAGCAGCGTAGCCGGGGTAGGTAATTCACCCCTCCACTTT
CASSVAGVGNSPLHF
>TRBD1|TRBV5-1|-|TRBJ1-3
TGCGCCAGCAGCTTGGGGACAGGGGGCTCAATGAGCTCTGGAAACACCATATATTTT
CASSLGTGGSMSSGNTIYF
>TRBD1|TRBV10-3|-|TRBJ1-6
TGTGCCATCAGTGTCGGGACAGGGAATTCACCCCTCCACTTT
CAISVGTGNSPLHF
>-|TRBV12-1|-|TRBJ1-6
TGTGCCAGCAGCTTACCCCCCGGGTCCTATAATTCACCCCTCCACTTT
CASSLPPGSYNSPLHF
>TRBD1|TRBV19|-|TRBJ1-1
TGTGCCAGTACCTCATTACAGGGGCGGGCTTTCTTT
CASTSLQGRAFF
>-|TRBV5-1|-|TRBJ1-1
TGCGCCAGCAGAGGGGGAGTTGGGAACACTGAAGCTTTCTTT
CASRGGVGNTEAFF
>TRBD1|TRBV27|few|TRBJ1-1
TGTGCCAGCAGTTCCGGGACAGGGGGCACTGAAGCTTTCTTT
CASSSGTGGTEAFF
>-|TRBV20-1|-|TRBJ2-5
TGCAGTGCTAGTCTAGAGACCCAGTACTTC
CSASLETQYF
>-|TRBV18|once|TRBJ1-5
TGTGCCAGCTCACCACTACAGGACAATCAGCCCCAGCATTTT
CASSPLQDNQPQHF
>-|TRBV12-3/TRBV12-4|-|TRBJ2-7
TGTGCCAGCAGTTTCCAATACGAGCAGTACTTC
CASSFQYEQYF
>-|TRBV7-9|once|TRBJ1-2
TGTGCCAGCAGCCCACAGGGCAACTATGGCTACACCTTC
CASSPQGNYGYTF
>TRBD2|TRBV6-2/TRBV6-3|-|TRBJ2-7
TGTGCCAGCAGTTACTCAGCGGGACCTGAGCAGTACTTC
CASSYSAGPEQYF
>TRBD2|TRBV4-1|-|TRBJ2-5
TGCGCCAGCAGCCAAGTAGGGACTAGCGGCCAAGAGACCCAGTACTTC
CASSQVGTSGQETQYF
>TRBD2|TRBV23-1|-|TRBJ2-5
TGCGCCAGCAGTCAAAAGGGACGGGAGGGAGAGACCCAGTACTTC
CASSQKGREGETQYF
>-|TRBV7-9|-|TRBJ1-1
TGTGCCAGCACCGAAGGCGCCACTGAAGCTTTCTTT
CASTEGATEAFF
>-|TRBV6-5|-|TRBJ2-3
TGTGCCAGCACCATGCGCGGTACGCAGTATTTT
CASTMRGTQYF
>TRBD2|TRBV14|-|TRBJ2-7
TGTGCCAGCAGCTGGTCTAGCGGCTCCTACGAGCAGTACTTC
CASSWSSGSYEQYF
>TRBD1|TRBV5-1|-|TRBJ2-1
TGCGCCAGCAGCTCGACAGGGCGCGAGCAGTTCTTC
CASSSTGREQFF
>-|TRBV12-3/TRBV12-4|few|TRBJ1-2
TGTGCCAGCAGCCACAGACAGGCGAGGGGCTACACCTTC
CASSHRQARGYTF
>-|TRBV7-3|once|TRBJ2-2
TGTGCCAGCAGACAGGCCGCGAACACCGGGGAGCTGTTTTTT
CASRQAANTGELFF
>-|TRBV5-1|-|TRBJ1-6
TGCGCCAGCAGCCCCGGGAGGGGGGGTTATAATTCACCCCTCCACTTT
CASSPGRGGYNSPLHF
>TRBD2|TRBV20-1|-|TRBJ2-4
TGCAGTGCTAGTTTCCTAGCGGGGGACATAGCCAAAAACATTCAGTACTTC
CSASFLAGDIAKNIQYF
>TRBD2|TRBV24-1|once|TRBJ2-3
TGTGCCACCAGTGACCCTCAAGCGGGGGGCACAGATACGCAGTATTTT
CATSDPQAGGTDTQYF
>-|TRBV19|-|TRBJ1-2
TGTGCCAGTAGTATATCCGGTAACTATGGCTACACCTTC
CASSISGNYGYTF
>-|TRBV10-2|-|TRBJ1-1
TGCGCCAGCCAGGGTAGAACTGAAGCTTTCTTT
CASQGRTEAFF
>TRBD1|TRBV30|-|TRBJ1-2
TGTGCCTGGAAAACAGGGGGGGACTATGGCTACACCTTC
CAWKTGGDYGYTF
>-|TRBV6-2/TRBV6-3|-|TRBJ2-6
TGTGCCAGCAGTTACGGCGGTGGGGCCAACGTCCTGACTTTC
CASSYGGGANVLTF
>TRBD1|TRBV5-1|-|TRBJ1-2
TGCGCCAGCAGCCCCGGACAGGGTGGTGGCTACACCTTC
CASSPGQGGGYTF
>-|TRBV5-1|-|TRBJ1-2
TGCGCCAGCAGCTACTTCGCGGGTGACTATGGCTACACCTTC
CASSYFAGDYGYTF
>-|TRBV11-3|-|TRBJ1-2
TGTGCCAGCAGGAAAAGGGACACCTCCTATGGCTACACCTTC
CASRKRDTSYGYTF
>-|TRBV5-1|-|TRBJ1-5
TGCGCCAGCAGCTTCGAGGGCTTGGGGAGCAATCAGCCCCAGCATTTT
CASSFEGLGSNQPQHF
>-|TRBV18|few|TRBJ2-5
TGTGCCAGCTCACCGGAGGAGACCCAGTACTTC
CASSPEETQYF
>TRBD1|TRBV10-3|once|TRBJ2-1
TGTGCCATCAGTGAGTCGGGACAGGGGCGAGAGCAGTTCTTC
CAISESGQGREQFF
>TRBD2|TRBV5-6|-|TRBJ2-7
TGTGCCAGCAGCGGTACGCGGGGGGGCGAGCAGTACTTC
CASSGTRGGEQYF
>TRBD2|TRBV25-1|-|TRBJ2-7
TGTGCCAGCAGTGGTTTGTCGGGGGGTTACTACGAGCAGTACTTC
CASSGLSGGYYEQYF
>TRBD2|TRBV11-2|-|TRBJ2-3
TGTGCCAGCAAGAGGACTAGCGGGAGCACAGATACGCAGTATTTT
CASKRTSGSTDTQYF
>TRBD2|TRBV6-6|once|TRBJ2-5
TGTGCCAGCAGAGAACTAGCGGGGCAAGAGACCCAGTACTTC
CASRELAGQETQYF
>-|TRBV5-5|-|TRBJ1-3
TGTGCCAGCAGCTTGGGAGGTTCTGGAAACACCATATATTTT
CASSLGGSGNTIYF
>TRBD1|TRBV19|-|TRBJ2-3
TGTGCCAGTATGGGACAGGGGCGGCCAGATACGCAGTATTTT
CASMGQGRPDTQYF
>TRBD1|TRBV11-2|-|TRBJ1-5
TGTGCCAGCAGCCGGGACAGTTTTAGCAATCAGCCCCAGCATTTT
CASSRDSFSNQPQHF
>-|TRBV6-6|few|TRBJ1-5
TGTGCCAGCAGTTACTCTTCGGGGGAAAATCAGCCCCAGCATTTT
CASSYSSGENQPQHF
>-|TRBV2|-|TRBJ1-1
TGTGCCAGCAGTCTCAAGGGAGCTGAAGCTTTCTTT
CASSLKGAEAFF
>-|TRBV9|-|TRBJ1-3
TGTGCCAGCAGCGTAGCTTACCGAGCTGGAAACACCATATATTTT
CASSVAYRAGNTIYF
>TRBD2|TRBV5-1|-|TRBJ2-3
TGCGCCAGCAGCTTGGCCCGCGGGGGTTCGTCAGATACGCAGTATTTT
CASSLARGGSSDTQYF
>TRBD2|TRBV6-5|-|TRBJ2-7
TGTGCCAGCCGGGAGGCCGGGGGCGAGCAGTACTTC
CASREAGGEQYF
>-|TRBV7-9|-|TRBJ1-1
TGTGCCAGCAGCCCCCCCTGGAACACTGAAGCTTTCTTT
CASSPPWNTEAFF
>-|TRBV6-2/TRBV6-3|-|TRBJ2-7
TGTGCCAGCAGCCCGAGGGGCAGGGGTATTCCCTACGAGCAGTACTTC
CASSPRGRGIPYEQYF
>-|TRBV5-1|-|TRBJ1-4
TGCGCCAGCAGCTTGGCCCCAGGGTCTGATGAAAAACTGTTTTTT
CASSLAPGSDEKLFF
>-|TRBV18|once|TRBJ1-6
TGTGCCAGCTCACCTGAAGGCGGCGCGAATTCACCCCTCCACTTT
CASSPEGGANSPLHF
>-|TRBV30|-|TRBJ1-5
TGTGCCTGGAGCCACAGGTCAAATCAGCCCCAGCATTTT
CAWSHRSNQPQHF
>-|TRBV28|-|TRBJ2-2
TGTGCCAGCACCAGACTAGCCGGGGAGCTGTTTTTT
CASTRLAGELFF
>-|TRBV5-5|-|TRBJ2-7
TGTGCCAGCAGCCCCAATTACGAGCAGTACTTC
CASSPNYEQYF
>-|TRBV27|-|TRBJ1-2
TGTGCCAGCAGTCCCTCGGGGAGTAACTATGGCTACACCTTC
CASSPSGSNYGYTF
>-|TRBV9|-|TRBJ2-2
TGTGCCAGCAGCGTAGACGCGAGCCACCTGGGGGAGCTGTTTTTT
CASSVDASHLGELFF